One sample yielded the 9 T cell receptor beta chains listed below, sequenced in a study of vaccination effects on CD4 cells after COVID-19. Their antigen targets remain unknown. Isolation of CD4+ T cells took place after 10 days of culture. Only in-frame clones appear in the TCRdb table, and some are missing; sequencing was by immunoSEQ multiplex PCR. The sample lists roughly 56,000 clones, 60% to 85% seen once, with approximately 3% in the top ten. The sequenced sample was CD4+ T cells from PBMCs cultured without peptide, obtained before COVID-19 vaccination. The receptors derive from a human donor who received a COVID-19 vaccine.

The J gene is TRBJ1-2, the V gene TRBV2; 9 bases line up with TRBD1. Germline CDR1 and CDR2: SNHLY and FYNNEI. Trimming at V came to 7 bases and at J to 3 bases, leaving 6 bases not matched to a gene. CDR3 length: 14 residues. For the CDR3, the DNA is TGTGCCAGCAATCGAAGGACAGGGGACTATGGCTACACCTTC. It encodes CASNRRTGDYGYTF.

The chain recombines TRBV7-3 with TRBJ1-1; D unresolved. Germline V gene data show CDR1 as SGHTA and CDR2 as FQGTGA. Trimming took 5 bases from V and 1 from J, leaving 8 bases between them. The length of the CDR3 is 13 residues. DNA of the CDR3: TGTGCCAGCAGCCCGGACCAGAACACTGAAGCTTTCTTT. Translated, it gives CASSPDQNTEAFF.

The chain employs TRBV6-5 and TRBJ1-3; D perhaps matches TRBD1 (6 bases). Between the trimmed V and J ends, which lost 7 bases and 0 bases, there was a span of 13 bases. The CDR3 loop spans 15 amino acids. Germline V gene sequence: CDR1 MNHEY, CDR2 SVGAGI. CDR3 in amino acids: CASTDSGASGNTIYF. CDR3 coding DNA: TGTGCCAGCACGGACAGCGGAGCCTCTGGAAACACCATATATTTT.

This clone was picked up one time. This chain joins TRBV28 and TRBJ2-5, with D perhaps being TRBD1 or TRBD2 (5 bases each). Trimming stripped 6 bases from V and 4 bases from J, with 18 bases between. The germline gives CDR1 MDHEN, CDR2 SYDVKM. The CDR3 is 15 residues long. The CDR3 sequence is CASRSPGPIRETQYF. In DNA, the CDR3 is TGTGCCAGCAGATCACCGGGACCCATCCGAGAGACCCAGTACTTC.

J is TRBJ1-1 and V is TRBV18; no firm D call. Germline CDR1 and CDR2: KGHSH and LQKENI. The CDR3 length is 14 residues. Trimming took 0 bases from V and 0 from J, leaving 5 bases between them. The CDR3: CASSPPGLNTEAFF. As DNA, the CDR3 is TGTGCCAGCTCACCACCCGGATTGAACACTGAAGCTTTCTTT.

The V call is TRBV5-1, the J call TRBJ1-5; D is possibly TRBD1 (5 bases). V lost 0 bases, J lost 3 bases, and 10 bases lay in between. Germline CDR1 and CDR2: SGHRS and YFSETQ. The CDR3 has 15 amino acids. The CDR3 DNA is TGCGCCAGCAGCTTGGGGGGGGAAACCAATCAGCCCCAGCATTTT. Protein sequence: CASSLGGETNQPQHF.

The chain links TRBV19 to TRBJ2-3, with TRBD2 matching 7 bases. Losses at the gene ends were 5 bases for V and 4 bases for J; bases not matched to a gene: 3. The germline V gene has CDR1 LNHDA and CDR2 SQIVND (reference sequence). The CDR3 covers 13 residues. The CDR3 DNA reads as TGTGCCAGTAGTTTCCGGGGGGCAGATACGCAGTATTTT. Translation gives CASSFRGADTQYF.

The rearrangement links TRBV5-5 to TRBJ2-3; perhaps TRBD2 as D (6 bases). Germline V gene sequence: CDR1 SGHKS, CDR2 YYEKEE (reference sequence). The CDR3 runs to 12 residues. Trimming removed 2 bases at V and 10 bases at J, with 11 bases between. The CDR3 region has the DNA TGTGCCAGCAGCTTTACGGGGGACCCGCAGTATTTT. This translates into CASSFTGDPQYF.

There are a few counts of this clone. V is TRBV5-6 and J is TRBJ1-1; a possible D gene is TRBD1 (5 bases). Germline V lookup: CDR1 SGHDT, CDR2 YYEEEE. The V and J ends lost 1 base and 3 bases respectively, with 13 bases between them. The CDR3 extends over 15 amino acids. CDR3 coding DNA: TGTGCCAGCAGCTTGTCAGCCCAAGGGGACACTGAAGCTTTCTTT. This translates into CASSLSAQGDTEAFF.